The 27 T cell receptor beta chains presented below share a single source sample, sequenced in a study of cytomegalovirus exposure and HLA in healthy donors. Primers: 60 Vbeta forward and 13 Jbeta reverse. TCRdb keeps only in-frame clones here, not all; method: immunoSEQ multiplex PCR. The sample lists about 86,000 clones, more than 65% seen once, with approximately 8.2% in the top ten. The specimen sequenced was PBMCs. Every receptor here comes from a man in his 60s in good health and CMV-seronegative.

The V gene is TRBV29-1, the J gene TRBJ1-2; 10 bases line up with TRBD1. In germline, CDR1 is SQVTM, CDR2 ANQGSEA. This CDR3 has 12 amino acids. V dropped 7 bases and J dropped 6; count of bases not matched to a gene: 5. For the CDR3, the DNA is TGCAGCGAGGGACAGGGGACGGATGGCTACACCTTC. It is translated as CSEGQGTDGYTF.

The genes are TRBV29-1 and TRBJ2-7; tentatively, D is TRBD2 (5 bases). Germline V CDR1 and CDR2: SQVTM, ANQGSEA. CDR3 length: 13 residues. V was cut by 4 bases and J by 0 bases, with 10 bases left in between. This chain's CDR3 is CSVVTGSSYEQYF. The CDR3 nucleotides read TGCAGCGTTGTGACTGGGAGCTCCTACGAGCAGTACTTC.

The rearrangement links TRBV4-1 to TRBJ1-5, with 10 bases that match TRBD1. The V segment lost 1 base and the J segment 5 bases; nucleotides outside the gene matches: 2. CDR3 length: 15 residues. Germline CDR1 and CDR2: MGHRA and YSYEKL. CDR3 nucleotides: TGCGCCAGCAGCCAAGCCGGGACAGGGGATCAGCCCCAGCATTTT. Encoded protein: CASSQAGTGDQPQHF.

The CDR3 DNA reads as TGTGCCAGCGTGAGGGAGGCGTCGGCTGAAGCTTTCTTT. Protein sequence: CASVREASAEAFF. This rearrangement joins TRBV2 to TRBJ1-1; D unresolved. Germline assignment: CDR1 SNHLY and CDR2 FYNNEI. V was shortened by 8 bases and J by 6 bases, with 16 bases between the two germline ends. This CDR3 is built from 13 residues.

The chain couples TRBV4-2 to TRBJ2-4; possible D gene TRBD2, 5 bases. The germline V gene has CDR1 LGHNA and CDR2 YNFKEQ. CDR3 length: 17 residues. V lost 1 base and J 0 bases, leaving 13 bases between the germline ends. The CDR3 region has the DNA TGTGCCAGCAGCCAAGGGAACAACGGGGTAGCCAAAAACATTCAGTACTTC. Translating gives CASSQGNNGVAKNIQYF.

The chain is built from TRBV18 and TRBJ1-2, with 8 bases that match TRBD1. Trimming removed 2 bases from V and 7 bases from J; junction bases left unmatched: 6. Germline loops: CDR1 KGHSH, CDR2 LQKENI. This CDR3 comprises 14 residues. In DNA, the CDR3 is TGTGCCAGCTCACCATTGGACAGGGTCCGTGGCTACACCTTC. Protein sequence: CASSPLDRVRGYTF.

This clone has a handful of counts. J is TRBJ2-4 and V is TRBV11-3; TRBD1 might be the D (6 bases). The CDR3 covers 14 residues. Trimming took off 5 bases at V and 8 bases at J, with 16 bases between the two ends. Germline V lookup: CDR1 SGHNT, CDR2 YENEEA. CDR3 DNA sequence: TGTGCCAGCAGCAGCGGACAGAATGAGGACATTCAGTACTTC. It yields the protein CASSSGQNEDIQYF.

This clone was counted only a few times. The chain carries TRBV6-1 and TRBJ2-7; 10 positions match TRBD2. The CDR3 contains 15 residues. Trimming cost V 5 bases and J 5 bases; bases outside gene matches: 9. CDR1 and CDR2 (germline): MNHNS, SASEGT. CDR3 amino acids: CASSIQLAGRDEQYF. The CDR3 DNA sequence: TGTGCCAGCAGTATACAACTAGCGGGGAGGGACGAGCAGTACTTC.

The J gene is TRBJ2-1, the V gene TRBV27; 8 bases map to TRBD2. The CDR3 contains 17 residues. Per the germline V gene, CDR1 is MNHEY and CDR2 is SMNVEV (reference sequence). The J segment lost 5 bases and the V segment lost 6 bases, leaving 15 bases of the junction unmatched. The CDR3 sequence is CASRRAGEARGHNEQFF. The CDR3 nucleotides are TGTGCCAGCAGGCGAGCGGGGGAAGCACGCGGACACAATGAGCAGTTCTTC.

This clone has just a few counts. This sequence joins TRBV27 and TRBJ2-2, with a tentative D call TRBD1 (5 bases). CDR1 and CDR2 (germline): MNHEY, SMNVEV (reference sequence). This CDR3 region has 16 residues. Trimming pared 2 bases from V and 2 bases from J, leaving 12 bases between. The CDR3 nucleotides read TGTGCCAGCAGTTTAGAGCAGGGAATAAACACCGGGGAGCTGTTTTTT. This translates into CASSLEQGINTGELFF.

The table lists this clone with a count of one. The V gene is TRBV6-5, the J gene TRBJ2-7; tentatively, D is TRBD1 (6 bases). CDR3 length: 15 amino acids. Looked up from germline, CDR1 is MNHEY and CDR2 is SVGAGI. V lost 7 bases to trimming and J lost 0 bases, with 16 bases between them. CDR3 residues: CASNPSGTYSYEQYF. The CDR3 coding sequence is TGTGCCAGCAACCCGTCCGGGACATACTCCTACGAGCAGTACTTC.

This clone was found many times. The V gene is TRBV6-6, the J gene TRBJ2-2; tentative D call: TRBD2 (5 bases). V was clipped by 2 bases and J by 1 base, with 8 bases between them. CDR1 is MNHNY, CDR2 SVGAGI, per germline (reference sequence). The CDR3 length is 15 residues. This chain's CDR3 is CASSYGSMNTGELFF. The CDR3 DNA reads as TGTGCCAGCAGTTACGGGAGTATGAACACCGGGGAGCTGTTTTTT.

The chain is built from TRBV5-4 and TRBJ2-1; D is perhaps TRBD1 (9 bases). The CDR3 loop spans 15 amino acids. The V and J ends lost 7 bases and 10 bases respectively, with 24 bases between them. The germline V gene encodes CDR1 SGHNT and CDR2 YYREEE (reference sequence). The CDR3 nucleotides read TGTGCCAGCGGGGCGGGGGGACAGGGTTCTATAGAGCAGTTCTTC. Translated: CASGAGGQGSIEQFF.

This clone was observed a handful of times. This sequence joins TRBV7-8 and TRBJ1-2; 7 bases match TRBD1. The CDR3 is 11 amino acids. V was pared by 5 bases and J by 13 bases, with 7 bases of the junction left unmatched. CDR1 is SGHVS, CDR2 FQNEAQ, per germline. Written as DNA, the CDR3 is TGTGCCAGCAGCCAGGGACAGCGAACCACCTTC. Translating it yields CASSQGQRTTF.

This chain joins TRBV28 and TRBJ2-7; 8 nucleotides line up with TRBD2. Germline CDR1 reads MDHEN; CDR2 reads SYDVKM. With V trimmed by 4 bases and J by 1 base, 6 bases remained unmatched. This CDR3 contains 15 residues. The DNA of the CDR3 is TGTGCCAGCAGTTCCCCCAGCGGGGGTTCCTACGAGCAGTACTTC. Protein: CASSSPSGGSYEQYF.

This clone was seen once. The chain carries TRBV11-3 and TRBJ2-1; D is uncertain. V was trimmed by 5 bases and J by 1 base, leaving 12 bases between them. CDR3 length: 15 residues. Germline V gene lookup returns CDR1 SGHNT and CDR2 YENEEA. CDR3 nucleotide sequence: TGTGCCAGCAGCACTTCGCCGGTATCCTACAATGAGCAGTTCTTC. Encoded protein: CASSTSPVSYNEQFF. The full variable domain, rest sourced from reference TRBV11-3 and TRBJ2-1, is EAGVVQSPRYKIIEKKQPVAFWCNPISGHNTLYWYLQNLGQGPELLIRYENEEAVDDSQLPKDRFSAERLKGVDSTLKIQPAELGDSAVYLCASSTSPVSYNEQFFGPGTRLTVL.

This clone was recorded a few times. Other nucleotide sequences from this sample produce the same CDR3. The J gene is TRBJ2-2, the V gene TRBV5-1; 9 bases agree with TRBD1. The CDR3 is made up of 15 amino acids. The V gene's germline CDR1 is SGHRS and CDR2 YFSETQ. After removal of 4 bases from V and 4 bases from J, the junction contained 5 bases not matched to a gene. As DNA, the CDR3 is TGCGCCAGCAGCAGGGGACAGGGCGGCACCGGGGAGCTGTTTTTT. It is translated as CASSRGQGGTGELFF.

CDR3 amino acids: CASSQDLSDSTDTQYF. The CDR3 bases are TGCGCCAGCAGCCAAGACCTGAGCGATAGCACAGATACGCAGTATTTT. The rearrangement joins TRBV4-3 to TRBJ2-3; no clear D gene. With 0 bases removed from V and 0 bases from J, the gap between germline ends came to 10 bases. The germline V gene encodes CDR1 LGHNA and CDR2 YSLEER. The CDR3 runs to 16 residues.

The rearrangement links TRBV4-3 to TRBJ2-3, with 10 bases identical to TRBD2. The CDR3 length is 19 residues. CDR1 is LGHNA and CDR2 is YSLEER in the germline V gene. V was pared by 0 bases and J by 0 bases, with 9 bases of the junction left unmatched. The CDR3 DNA follows: TGCGCCAGCAGCCAAGAAGCTAGCGGGGGACCTTACAGCACAGATACGCAGTATTTT. It yields the protein CASSQEASGGPYSTDTQYF.

J is TRBJ2-7 and V is TRBV5-4; D perhaps matches TRBD1 (7 bases). V was trimmed by 0 bases and J by 4 bases, leaving 11 bases between them. The germline V gene encodes CDR1 SGHNT and CDR2 YYREEE (reference sequence). The CDR3 totals 14 residues. The CDR3 is CASSLAGGFYEQYF. For the CDR3, the DNA is TGTGCCAGCAGCTTGGCAGGGGGGTTTTACGAGCAGTACTTC.

The chain recombines TRBV4-1 with TRBJ2-2; no firm D call. Germline lookup yields CDR1 MGHRA and CDR2 YSYEKL. Trimming left V 1 base short and J 6 bases short, with 12 bases between. CDR3 length: 15 amino acids. This CDR3 is CASSQALVWAGELFF. The CDR3 DNA reads TGCGCCAGCAGCCAAGCCCTAGTTTGGGCCGGGGAGCTGTTTTTT.

In this sample, this clone turned up once. This rearrangement joins TRBV5-1 to TRBJ2-2; D is uncertain. The V gene's germline CDR1 is SGHRS and CDR2 YFSETQ. This CDR3 comprises 12 residues. The V end lost 5 bases, the J end lost 8 bases, and 10 bases lay between the germline ends. The CDR3 DNA reads as TGCGCCAGCAGATTAACTATGGGGGAGCTGTTTTTT. This codes for CASRLTMGELFF.

In its sample, this clone was seen a few times. CDR3 region: CASSELLRETQYF. The CDR3 nucleotides are TGTGCCAGCAGTGAATTACTGAGAGAGACCCAGTACTTC. The chain carries TRBV2 and TRBJ2-5; no clear D gene. CDR1 and CDR2 (germline): SNHLY, FYNNEI. The CDR3 is 13 residues long. Trimming cost V 2 bases and J 4 bases, with 8 bases left between them.

This clone was counted only a few times. The rearrangement uses TRBV11-2 and TRBJ2-7, with D possibly being TRBD1 (6 bases). Germline V gene sequence: CDR1 SGHAT, CDR2 FQNNGV. The ends were cut back, 5 bases at V and 1 base at J, with 15 bases in the middle. This CDR3 has 15 amino acids. CDR3 DNA sequence: TGTGCCAGCAGCACAACAGGGCTCGGGTCCTACGAGCAGTACTTC. Encoded protein: CASSTTGLGSYEQYF.

V usage is TRBV11-3 and J usage is TRBJ2-1; TRBD2 agrees at 10 bases. The CDR3 runs 15 residues. Germline V gene data show CDR1 as SGHNT and CDR2 as YENEEA. The V segment lost 4 bases and the J segment 3 bases; nucleotides outside the gene matches: 3. This chain's CDR3 is CASSSTSGYYNEQFF. As DNA, the CDR3 is TGTGCCAGCAGCTCGACTAGCGGGTACTACAATGAGCAGTTCTTC.

The genes are TRBV6-5 and TRBJ2-3, with unresolved D. CDR1 is MNHEY, CDR2 SVGAGI, per germline. V was trimmed by 0 bases and J by 4 bases, leaving 14 bases between them. There are 16 residues in the CDR3. CDR3: CASSYSRGRSADTQYF. The CDR3 DNA follows: TGTGCCAGCAGTTACTCGAGAGGCCGAAGCGCAGATACGCAGTATTTT.

This clone was picked up one time. This chain connects TRBV15 to TRBJ2-3; D unclear. Per the germline V gene, CDR1 is LNHNV and CDR2 is YYDKDF (reference sequence). The CDR3 runs to 16 residues. The ends were cut back, 0 bases at V and 2 bases at J, with 12 bases in the middle. In DNA, the CDR3 is TGTGCCACCAGCAGAGATCAGATGGCAGTCACAGATACGCAGTATTTT. Residues: CATSRDQMAVTDTQYF.